This T cell receptor beta chain was observed in a study of OX40 agonist ivuxolimab in advanced cancers. Background on the study: It was ivuxolimab, an agonistic anti-OX40 (CD134) antibody, that patients were treated with. Participants, roughly 80% male, averaged about 56 years of age, ranging from roughly 23 to 80. Patients undergoing dose escalation presented with hepatocellular carcinoma, melanoma, renal cell or head and neck cancer.

Sequenced by immunoSEQ multiplex PCR; TCRdb stores in-frame clones only, minus some. The sample shows about 45,000 clones, around 94% of them seen only once. This CDR3 has 16 residues. Germline V gene sequence: CDR1 SEHNR, CDR2 FQNEAQ (reference sequence). Trimming cost V 4 bases and J 1 base, with 15 bases left between them. The chain recombines TRBV7-9 with TRBJ2-3; tentative D call: TRBD1 (6 bases). This specimen was CD4+ or CD8+ T cells sorted from blood, taken in a trial of the OX40 agonist ivuxolimab. This clonotype originated in an adult with an advanced solid tumor such as melanoma, head and neck, liver or kidney cancer. The CDR3 DNA follows: TGTGCCAGCAGCTGGCCTATGGACAGTGGCACAGATACGCAGTATTTT. Translation gives CASSWPMDSGTDTQYF.